Included here is one TCR beta chain sequence, with context. Its specificity is unknown. CDR3 and TCR beta VDJ profiling relied on a genomic DNA template. MiXCR, run by TCRdb on the reads, gives a single entry per CDR3 protein. The data contain approximately 180,000 distinct CDR3 sequences, around 60% of them singletons. The record originates from a study of CD8+CD57+ T cells in acquired aplastic anemia. Across the study: DNA recovered from sorted CD4+ and CD8+ cells had a mean of approximately 3.2 ug.

CD8+CD57+ cell expansion, shown by flow cytometry, had occurred in the patients selected for sequencing. Severe acquired aplastic anemia was present in all patients. V shed 5 bases and J shed 7 bases, with 15 bases lying between them. The CDR3 runs to 14 residues. CDR1 is SQVTM and CDR2 is ANQGSEA in the germline V gene. Points from the study as a whole: Levels of CD8+ Simpson's diversity were not significantly distinct in patients versus controls. About 27 shared CD8+ CDR3s appeared highly expressed within patients' immunodominant clones.

Sequencing was done on a sample of sorted CD4+, CD8+, or CD8+CD57+ T cells (not recorded which) from PBMCs. This chain joins TRBV29-1 and TRBJ1-6; D gene unclear. This clonotype originated in a human donor with aplastic anemia. DNA for the CDR3: TGCAGCGTTAAGACCCCACTCCCAAATTCACCCCTCCACTTT. Translated, it gives CSVKTPLPNSPLHF.